Listed below are T cell receptor beta chains from one sample, sequenced in a study of T cells in Graves' hyperthyroidism and ophthalmopathy. In TCRdb, the multiplex PCR reads were re-called with MiXCR into one record per CDR3 protein. The sample holds more than 300,000 distinct CDR3 sequences; 18% are singletons and the top ten take roughly two fifths. Sequenced input: blood. The source of these receptors is a man between 18 and 29 years old with Graves' ophthalmopathy. CDR3s include the opening cysteine and the closing phenylalanine or tryptophan. The order of the fields is clone size, J gene, V gene, D gene, CDR3 DNA, CDR3 protein. A D gene is named only where the DNA matches it firmly. Clone sizes are given selectively: once, few, many, or a class where the clone is expanded.

clone size: -; J gene: TRBJ2-1; V gene: TRBV5-1; D gene: TRBD2; CDR3 DNA: TGCGCCAGCAGCAAAGGACTAGCGGGAGGGTATGAGCAGTTCTTC; CDR3 protein: CASSKGLAGGYEQFF
clone size: -; J gene: TRBJ2-6; V gene: TRBV12-3/TRBV12-4; D gene: TRBD1; CDR3 DNA: TGTGCCAGCAGTATAAGGCAGGGGGCTACTGGGGCCAACGTCCTGACTTTC; CDR3 protein: CASSIRQGATGANVLTF
clone size: few; J gene: TRBJ2-3; V gene: TRBV27; D gene: TRBD2; CDR3 DNA: TGTGCCAGCAGTTTCCTAGCGGTGGGGGGTACGCAGTATTTT; CDR3 protein: CASSFLAVGGTQYF
clone size: many; J gene: TRBJ1-4; V gene: TRBV6-1; D gene: -; CDR3 DNA: TGTGCCAGCAGTCGGGGGGGCTCAACTAATGAAAAACTGTTTTTT; CDR3 protein: CASSRGGSTNEKLFF
clone size: -; J gene: TRBJ2-4; V gene: TRBV28; D gene: TRBD1; CDR3 DNA: TGTGCCAGCAGGAGGGGGCACGGGGCCAAAAACATTCAGTACTTC; CDR3 protein: CASRRGHGAKNIQYF
clone size: few; J gene: TRBJ2-3; V gene: TRBV29-1; D gene: TRBD1; CDR3 DNA: TGCAGCGTTGAAGGTAGTGACAGGGGTGATACAGATACGCAGTATTTT; CDR3 protein: CSVEGSDRGDTDTQYF
clone size: many; J gene: TRBJ1-2; V gene: TRBV24-1; D gene: -; CDR3 DNA: TGTGCCACCAGTGAATCGGGGGTCGACTATGGCTACACCTTC; CDR3 protein: CATSESGVDYGYTF
clone size: -; J gene: TRBJ2-5; V gene: TRBV2; D gene: -; CDR3 DNA: TGTGCCAGCAGGTCGGGGCTAACGGAGACCCAGTACTTC; CDR3 protein: CASRSGLTETQYF
clone size: once; J gene: TRBJ2-1; V gene: TRBV10-3; D gene: TRBD2; CDR3 DNA: TGTGCCATCACCCGGACTAGCGGGGGAGAAAATGAGCAGTTCTTC; CDR3 protein: CAITRTSGGENEQFF
clone size: -; J gene: TRBJ1-4; V gene: TRBV11-2; D gene: TRBD1; CDR3 DNA: TGTGCCAGCAGCACACCGACAGGGGCGAGTAATGAAAAACTGTTTTTT; CDR3 protein: CASSTPTGASNEKLFF
clone size: many; J gene: TRBJ2-7; V gene: TRBV7-2; D gene: -; CDR3 DNA: TGTGCCAGCAGCTCAGCGGACGAGCAGTACTTC; CDR3 protein: CASSSADEQYF
clone size: many; J gene: TRBJ2-7; V gene: TRBV24-1; D gene: TRBD1; CDR3 DNA: TGTGCCACCAGTGAACCGGGACAGCCCTACGAGCAGTACTTC; CDR3 protein: CATSEPGQPYEQYF
clone size: -; J gene: TRBJ2-5; V gene: TRBV27; D gene: TRBD2; CDR3 DNA: TGTGCCAGCAGTTTTCGCGGGAGGGTTCGAGAGACCCAGTACTTC; CDR3 protein: CASSFRGRVRETQYF
clone size: many; J gene: TRBJ2-7; V gene: TRBV20-1; D gene: -; CDR3 DNA: TGCAGTGCGAACCCTAACTACGAGCAGTACTTC; CDR3 protein: CSANPNYEQYF
clone size: -; J gene: TRBJ2-5; V gene: TRBV4-2; D gene: -; CDR3 DNA: TGTGCCAGCAGCCAAGTAGGGGGGGGGGCGCTTTCAGAGACCCAGTACTTC; CDR3 protein: CASSQVGGGALSETQYF
clone size: -; J gene: TRBJ1-5; V gene: TRBV2; D gene: TRBD1; CDR3 DNA: TGTGCCAGCAGGATCGACAGGGGCAGTCAGCCCCAGCATTTT; CDR3 protein: CASRIDRGSQPQHF
clone size: -; J gene: TRBJ2-2; V gene: TRBV11-2; D gene: TRBD2; CDR3 DNA: TGTGCCAGCAGCTCACTAGCGGGCACCGGGGAGCTGTTTTTT; CDR3 protein: CASSSLAGTGELFF
clone size: few; J gene: TRBJ2-7; V gene: TRBV15; D gene: -; CDR3 DNA: TGTGCCACCAGCAGAGATATGCGGGGCCACCACGAGCAGTACTTC; CDR3 protein: CATSRDMRGHHEQYF
clone size: few; J gene: TRBJ1-4; V gene: TRBV24-1; D gene: -; CDR3 DNA: TGTGCCACCAGTGATACAGGGTTGGGGAATGAAAAACTGTTTTTT; CDR3 protein: CATSDTGLGNEKLFF
clone size: once; J gene: TRBJ2-1; V gene: TRBV6-4; D gene: TRBD1; CDR3 DNA: TGTGCCAGCAGTGTCCGACAGGGGGCATACAATGAGCAGTTCTTC; CDR3 protein: CASSVRQGAYNEQFF
clone size: many; J gene: TRBJ1-5; V gene: TRBV20-1; D gene: TRBD1; CDR3 DNA: TGCAGTGCTAGAGAACAGCGCAGGGGGTCAGAACAGCCCCAGCATTTT; CDR3 protein: CSAREQRRGSEQPQHF